A selection of T cell receptor beta chains follows, all from one sample in a study of blood T cell repertoires in COVID-19. Profiling relied on immunoSEQ multiplex PCR, and the TCRdb table lists in-frame clones only, not all of them. The repertoire holds 60,000 to 80,000 clones, with about nine tenths as singletons. Sequencing used peripheral blood. All receptors derive from a human donor in a cohort sampled during active COVID-19. Each CDR3 is given with its conserved first and last residue. D genes are given only for firm matches.

CDR3 protein	CDR3 DNA	CDR3 length	D gene	V gene	J gene
CASSLRTGTLLYYEQYF	TGTGCCAGCAGCCTTCGGACGGGAACTCTTTTGTACTACGAGCAGTACTTC	17	.	TRBV3-1/TRBV3-2	TRBJ2-7
CASSQWGQRADTQYF	TGTGCCAGCAGCCAGTGGGGGCAACGGGCAGATACGCAGTATTTT	15	.	TRBV7-2	TRBJ2-3
CASSSQGYTGELFF	TGTGCCAGCAGCTCCCAGGGTTACACCGGGGAGCTGTTTTTT	14	.	TRBV3-1/TRBV3-2	TRBJ2-2
CASSIGQGVQETQYF	TGTGCCAGTAGTATTGGACAGGGGGTCCAAGAGACCCAGTACTTC	15	TRBD1	TRBV19	TRBJ2-5
CASSTLAGVTDTQYF	TGTGCCAGCAGCACCTTAGCGGGAGTCACAGATACGCAGTATTTT	15	TRBD2	TRBV11-2	TRBJ2-3
CASSIRLQPTYEQYF	TGTGCCAGTAGTATTAGGTTACAGCCCACCTACGAGCAGTACTTC	15	.	TRBV19	TRBJ2-7
CASSPTHRDHYGYTF	TGTGCCAGCAGCCCTACCCACAGGGATCACTATGGCTACACCTTC	15	.	TRBV7-2	TRBJ1-2
CASSVRAGGPRETQYF	TGTGCCAGCAGCGTAAGGGCGGGAGGGCCGAGGGAGACCCAGTACTTC	16	TRBD2	TRBV9	TRBJ2-5
CASRPGGANNEQFF	TGTGCCAGCAGGCCGGGGGGCGCCAACAATGAGCAGTTCTTC	14	.	TRBV5-4	TRBJ2-1
CASRREAGGADTQYF	TGTGCCAGCAGAAGAGAAGCTGGCGGGGCCGATACGCAGTATTTT	15	.	TRBV6-5	TRBJ2-3
CASSLVRLAGYNEQFF	TGTGCCAGCAGCTTAGTTCGACTAGCGGGGTACAATGAGCAGTTCTTC	16	TRBD2	TRBV7-2	TRBJ2-1
CASSPGQEQETQYF	TGTGCCAGCAGCCCAGGACAGGAACAAGAGACCCAGTACTTC	14	TRBD1	TRBV7-9	TRBJ2-5
CASSLSPGVNSPLHF	TGTGCCAGCAGTTTAAGTCCCGGGGTCAATTCACCCCTCCACTTT	15	.	TRBV7-3	TRBJ1-6